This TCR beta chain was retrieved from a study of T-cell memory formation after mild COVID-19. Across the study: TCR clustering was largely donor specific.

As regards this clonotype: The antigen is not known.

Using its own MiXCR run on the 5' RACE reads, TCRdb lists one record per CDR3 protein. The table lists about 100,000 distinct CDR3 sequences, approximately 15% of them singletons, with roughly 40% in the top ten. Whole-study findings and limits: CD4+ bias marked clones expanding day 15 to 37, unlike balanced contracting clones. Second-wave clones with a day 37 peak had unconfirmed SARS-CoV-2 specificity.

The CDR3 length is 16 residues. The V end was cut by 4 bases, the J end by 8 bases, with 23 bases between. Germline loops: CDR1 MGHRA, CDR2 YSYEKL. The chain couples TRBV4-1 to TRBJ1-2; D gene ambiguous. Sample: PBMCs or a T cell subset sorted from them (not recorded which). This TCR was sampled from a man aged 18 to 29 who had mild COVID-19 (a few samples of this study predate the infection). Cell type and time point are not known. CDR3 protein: CASSPLYGVDRNGYTF. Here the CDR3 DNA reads TGCGCCAGCAGCCCCTTGTACGGGGTTGATCGGAACGGCTACACCTTC.